The 30 T cell receptor beta chains reported below all come from one sample, sequenced in a study of cytomegalovirus exposure and HLA in healthy donors. Produced via immunoSEQ multiplex PCR; TCRdb's table is partial and in-frame only. The sample has approximately 150,000 clones, more than 85% seen once; the top ten hold under 0.8%. Sequenced sample: PBMCs. The receptors stem from a man aged 18 to 29 in good health and CMV-seronegative.

The chain links TRBV11-2 to TRBJ2-1; D may be TRBD1 (5 bases). The CDR3 runs to 14 residues. The germline CDR1 and CDR2 sequences are SGHAT and FQNNGV. The ends were cut back, 2 bases at V and 2 bases at J, with 7 bases in the middle. DNA of the CDR3: TGTGCCAGCAGCTTACAGGGCCCCTACAATGAGCAGTTCTTC. It specifies CASSLQGPYNEQFF.

V usage is TRBV11-3 and J usage is TRBJ2-7, with TRBD1 identical over 8 bases. The junction had 4 bases not matched to a gene; V was cut back by 3 bases and J by 6 bases. CDR1 SGHNT and CDR2 YENEEA come from the germline V gene. CDR3 length: 13 residues. The CDR3 sequence is CASSFSDRAEQYF. As DNA, the CDR3 is TGTGCCAGCAGCTTCTCGGACAGGGCCGAGCAGTACTTC.

In DNA form, the CDR3 reads TGTGCCAGCAGTCCACCTGGACAGGGCTCGAATCAGCCCCAGCATTTT. This gives the protein CASSPPGQGSNQPQHF. The chain has TRBV28 and TRBJ1-5; TRBD1 aligns across 8 bases. The CDR3 extends over 16 amino acids. The junction had 10 bases not matched to a gene; V was cut back by 5 bases and J by 4 bases. Germline V lookup: CDR1 MDHEN, CDR2 SYDVKM.

This clone showed up just a few times. V and J are TRBV7-8 and TRBJ1-5; the D gene is possibly TRBD1 (5 bases). The CDR3 is 15 residues long. The V gene lost 6 bases and the J gene lost 0 bases, with 12 bases spanning the gap. Germline V gene sequence: CDR1 SGHVS, CDR2 FQNEAQ. The CDR3 loop is CASREGMYSNQPQHF. CDR3 in DNA: TGTGCCAGCAGGGAGGGGATGTATAGCAATCAGCCCCAGCATTTT.

The rearrangement joins TRBV7-8 to TRBJ2-7; TRBD1 is a possible D gene (5 bases). Germline V gene data show CDR1 as SGHVS and CDR2 as FQNEAQ. Trimming removed 1 base at V and 2 bases at J, with 9 bases between. CDR3 size: 14 residues. The chain's CDR3 is CASSLVDNAYEQYV. The CDR3 DNA is TGTGCCAGCAGCTTAGTGGACAACGCCTACGAGCAGTACGTC.

The chain combines TRBV2 with TRBJ1-1; D unresolved. This CDR3 has 15 amino acids. Trimming pared 7 bases from V and 4 bases from J, leaving 19 bases between. CDR1 SNHLY and CDR2 FYNNEI come from the germline V gene. Here the CDR3 DNA reads TGTGCCAGCACTCTCACGGGCGGGTATGGCACTGAAGCTTTCTTT. It translates to CASTLTGGYGTEAFF.

This chain uses TRBV5-1 with TRBJ1-3, with D possibly TRBD1 on 5 matching bases. Germline V gene data show CDR1 as SGHRS and CDR2 as YFSETQ. V gave up 0 bases and J gave up 5 bases, with 9 bases separating them. This CDR3 contains 14 residues. The CDR3 bases are TGCGCCAGCAGCTTGGAGCCAGGGCGAAACACCATATATTTT. Encoded protein: CASSLEPGRNTIYF.

The chain carries TRBV5-1 and TRBJ1-1; 7 bases are shared with TRBD1. With 4 bases clipped from V and 4 bases from J, the junction kept 7 bases outside the gene matches. The CDR3 has 14 residues. Germline CDR1 SGHRS, CDR2 YFSETQ. CDR3 sequence (DNA): TGCGCCAGCAGCGGAGGACAGGAGGGCACTGAAGCTTTCTTT. Amino acids: CASSGGQEGTEAFF.

The genes are TRBV30 and TRBJ1-2; TRBD1 is a possible D gene (6 bases). V lost 3 bases and J 8 bases, leaving 19 bases between the germline ends. The V gene's germline CDR1 is GTSNPN and CDR2 SVGIG (reference sequence). The CDR3 is made up of 14 amino acids. The DNA of the CDR3 is TGTGCCTGGAGGGACGCGGGGGGCACTGGCGGCTACACCTTC. This translates into CAWRDAGGTGGYTF.

In its sample, this clone was seen once. The CDR3 protein is CASSITRGVTEAFF. The CDR3 bases are TGTGCCAGTAGTATAACTCGGGGAGTCACTGAAGCTTTCTTT. This sequence joins TRBV19 and TRBJ1-1; D gene ambiguous. From germline, CDR1 is LNHDA and CDR2 SQIVND (reference sequence). The CDR3 consists of 14 residues. Trimming cost V 2 bases and J 4 bases, with 11 bases left between them. The full variable domain, in which reference TRBV19 and TRBJ1-1 provide the parts outside the CDR3, is DGGITQSPKYLFRKEGQNVTLSCEQNLNHDAMYWYRQDPGQGLRLIYYSQIVNDFQKGDIAEGYSVSREKKESFPLTVTSAQKNPTAFYLCASSITRGVTEAFFGQGTRLTVV.

V is TRBV7-9 and J is TRBJ2-5; 8 nucleotides match TRBD2. CDR1 is SEHNR and CDR2 is FQNEAQ in the germline V gene (reference sequence). The CDR3 is 15 residues long. Unmatched junction bases numbered 8, after V lost 4 bases and J lost 4 bases. The DNA of the CDR3 is TGTGCCAGCAGCTCAACATTAGCGGGGATAGAGACCCAGTACTTC. Its translation is CASSSTLAGIETQYF.

The chain has TRBV2 and TRBJ1-1, with D possibly being TRBD1 (5 bases). Looked up from germline, CDR1 is SNHLY and CDR2 is FYNNEI. CDR3 length: 14 amino acids. V dropped 6 bases and J dropped 1 base, with 12 bases sitting between them. CDR3 nucleotide sequence: TGTGCCAGCAGCCTTGGGCAGGGGAACACTGAAGCTTTCTTT. Translation gives CASSLGQGNTEAFF. The whole variable domain, filled in from reference TRBV2 and TRBJ1-1, reads EPEVTQTPSHQVTQMGQEVILRCVPISNHLYFYWYRQILGQKVEFLVSFYNNEISEKSEIFDDQFSVERPDGSNFTLKIRSTKLEDSAMYFCASSLGQGNTEAFFGQGTRLTVV.

The chain has TRBV4-1 and TRBJ1-5; 7 nucleotides agree with TRBD1. V shed 1 base, J shed 4 bases, and the junction held 7 bases outside the gene matches. The CDR3 sequence is 16 residues long. Germline values: CDR1 MGHRA, CDR2 YSYEKL. Here the CDR3 DNA reads TGCGCCAGCAGCCAAGTGGTAGGGGGCGAGAATCAGCCCCAGCATTTT. It specifies CASSQVVGGENQPQHF.

J is TRBJ2-7 and V is TRBV11-2; the match to TRBD2 covers 16 bases. This CDR3 has 19 amino acids. V was pared by 5 bases and J by 2 bases, with 12 bases of the junction left unmatched. The germline V gene encodes CDR1 SGHAT and CDR2 FQNNGV. The DNA of the CDR3 is TGTGCCAGCAGCCCCCTACCGGGACTAGCGGGGGGGTTAGCCTACGAGCAGTACTTC. The encoded protein is CASSPLPGLAGGLAYEQYF.

The rearrangement uses TRBV7-9 and TRBJ1-5; 7 nucleotides match TRBD1. V dropped 5 bases and J dropped 7; count of bases not matched to a gene: 14. The CDR3 covers 16 residues. The germline gives CDR1 SEHNR, CDR2 FQNEAQ (reference sequence). CDR3 coding DNA: TGTGCCAGCAGCCCCGACGCTACAGGGGCACGGCAGCCCCAGCATTTT. This sequence encodes CASSPDATGARQPQHF.

The CDR3 nucleotides are TGTGCCAGCAGCTTAGGGGACAGGGGGTACAATGAGCAGTTCTTC. Translated, it gives CASSLGDRGYNEQFF. This sequence joins TRBV7-9 and TRBJ2-1; 11 nucleotides align to TRBD1. The CDR3 has 15 residues. After removal of 1 base from V and 4 bases from J, the junction contained 0 bases not matched to a gene. The germline gives CDR1 SEHNR, CDR2 FQNEAQ (reference sequence).

The rearrangement links TRBV11-2 to TRBJ1-1; D remains unclear. The germline V gene encodes CDR1 SGHAT and CDR2 FQNNGV. The CDR3 has 14 amino acids. V lost 1 base and J lost 3, with 9 bases in between. The CDR3: CASSLGAGYTEAFF. The CDR3 DNA follows: TGTGCCAGCAGCTTAGGGGCAGGCTACACTGAAGCTTTCTTT.

This rearrangement joins TRBV5-8 to TRBJ2-7; the D is unclear. The CDR3 runs 16 residues. Trimming took 6 bases from V and 2 from J, leaving 21 bases between them. Germline assignment: CDR1 SGHTS and CDR2 YDEGEE. In DNA, the CDR3 is TGTGCCAGCACCCCGAACCGCGGAGTTTACCCCTACGAGCAGTACGTC. It yields the protein CASTPNRGVYPYEQYV.

The V and J genes are TRBV7-2 and TRBJ2-3, with TRBD2 matching over 9 bases. Germline V gene data show CDR1 as SGHTA and CDR2 as FQGNSA. The junction had 9 bases not matched to a gene; V was cut back by 1 base and J by 4 bases. CDR3 length: 17 amino acids. The CDR3 here is CASSLERVSGRSDTQYF. CDR3 DNA sequence: TGTGCCAGCAGCTTAGAAAGGGTCAGCGGGAGGTCAGATACGCAGTATTTT.

This clone has a handful of counts. CDR3 sequence (DNA): TGTGCCACCAGCAGAGGACGGGGGGCAGGGGAGCAGTACGTC. Protein product: CATSRGRGAGEQYV. The chain joins TRBV15 to TRBJ2-7, with TRBD2 as a possible D gene (7 bases). The CDR3 is made up of 14 amino acids. V lost 1 base and J lost 7, with 14 bases in between. Germline V gene data show CDR1 as LNHNV and CDR2 as YYDKDF (reference sequence).

The J gene is TRBJ2-4, the V gene TRBV29-1; maybe TRBD1 (7 bases). This CDR3 is built from 10 residues. Trimming pared 4 bases from V and 12 bases from J, leaving 10 bases between. Germline lookup yields CDR1 SQVTM and CDR2 ANQGSEA. CDR3 loop: CSVGQGGQYF. The CDR3 DNA follows: TGCAGCGTTGGACAGGGAGGTCAGTACTTC.

This clone was detected only once. V usage is TRBV14 and J usage is TRBJ1-1; D is ambiguous. The V gene's germline CDR1 is SGHDN and CDR2 FVKESK. The V end was cut by 2 bases, the J end by 0 bases, with 7 bases between. The CDR3 is 14 amino acids. This chain's CDR3 is CASSQPGMNTEAFF. The CDR3 bases are TGTGCCAGCAGCCAACCCGGGATGAACACTGAAGCTTTCTTT. The full variable domain, its missing parts supplied by reference TRBV14 and TRBJ1-1, is EAGVTQFPSHSVIEKGQTVTLRCDPISGHDNLYWYRRVMGKEIKFLLHFVKESKQDESGMPNNRFLAERTGGTYSTLKVQPAELEDSGVYFCASSQPGMNTEAFFGQGTRLTVV.

This sequence joins TRBV19 and TRBJ1-5, with a possible D match to TRBD1 (6 bases). Germline loops: CDR1 LNHDA, CDR2 SQIVND (reference sequence). Trimming shortened V by 1 base and J by 7 bases, and 14 bases separated the two germline ends. This CDR3 is 15 amino acids long. The DNA for the CDR3 is TGTGCCAGTAGTATAGGCACAGGGACGGGGCAGCCCCAGCATTTT. This sequence encodes CASSIGTGTGQPQHF. Drawing the rest from reference TRBV19 and TRBJ1-5, the complete variable domain is DGGITQSPKYLFRKEGQNVTLSCEQNLNHDAMYWYRQDPGQGLRLIYYSQIVNDFQKGDIAEGYSVSREKKESFPLTVTSAQKNPTAFYLCASSIGTGTGQPQHFGDGTRLSIL.

J is TRBJ2-1 and V is TRBV7-9; 10 bases are shared with TRBD2. Per the germline V gene, CDR1 is SEHNR and CDR2 is FQNEAQ (reference sequence). The CDR3 runs to 13 residues. V was pared by 1 base and J by 15 bases, with 6 bases of the junction left unmatched. This chain's CDR3 is CASSLGSGRGWFF. CDR3 coding DNA: TGTGCCAGCAGCTTAGGGAGCGGGAGGGGATGGTTCTTC.

The chain joins TRBV30 to TRBJ1-2; weak D call: TRBD1 (5 bases). V lost 5 bases and J lost 4, with 11 bases in between. Per the germline V gene, CDR1 is GTSNPN and CDR2 is SVGIG (reference sequence). CDR3 length: 12 amino acids. The CDR3 here is CAWLTAVYGYTF. The DNA for the CDR3 is TGTGCCTGGCTGACAGCCGTCTATGGCTACACCTTC.

The CDR3 coding sequence is TGCGCCAGCAGCTTGGAGGGGGGGCAACACAATGAGCAGTTCTTC. It encodes CASSLEGGQHNEQFF. V usage is TRBV5-1 and J usage is TRBJ2-1, with D possibly being TRBD2 (7 bases). This CDR3 comprises 15 residues. V lost 0 bases to trimming and J lost 5 bases, with 12 bases between them. The V gene's germline CDR1 is SGHRS and CDR2 YFSETQ. Using reference TRBV5-1 and TRBJ2-1 for the parts outside the CDR3, the full variable domain is KAGVTQTPRYLIKTRGQQVTLSCSPISGHRSVSWYQQTPGQGLQFLFEYFSETQRNKGNFPGRFSGRQFSNSRSEMNVSTLELGDSALYLCASSLEGGQHNEQFFGPGTRLTVL.

The chain has TRBV7-7 and TRBJ2-5; TRBD2 aligns across 8 bases. CDR1 is SSHAT, CDR2 FNYEAQ, per germline (reference sequence). V shed 5 bases and J 5 bases; nucleotides not matched to a gene: 10. This CDR3 has 15 amino acids. CDR3 amino acids: CASSPGLVGWETQYF. CDR3 DNA sequence: TGTGCCAGCAGCCCGGGACTAGTGGGGTGGGAGACCCAGTACTTC.

The J gene is TRBJ2-5, the V gene TRBV7-9; TRBD1 might be the D (5 bases). V lost 5 bases and J 3 bases, leaving 13 bases between the germline ends. The CDR3 runs 14 residues. From germline, CDR1 is SEHNR and CDR2 FQNEAQ (reference sequence). CDR3 sequence: CASSPRRQKETQYF. The CDR3 DNA reads as TGTGCCAGCAGCCCCCGTAGACAGAAAGAGACCCAGTACTTC.

This chain connects TRBV14 to TRBJ2-3; weak D call: TRBD1 (5 bases). Germline assignment: CDR1 SGHDN and CDR2 FVKESK. The V end was cut by 6 bases, the J end by 2 bases, with 9 bases between. CDR3 size: 13 residues. CDR3 residues: CASSGASTDTQYF. CDR3 bases: TGTGCCAGCAGTGGGGCGTCCACAGATACGCAGTATTTT.

The chain couples TRBV9 to TRBJ2-7; tentatively, D is TRBD2 (7 bases). Germline V gene lookup returns CDR1 SGDLS and CDR2 YYNGEE. The CDR3 has 15 residues. Trimming stripped 0 bases from V and 4 bases from J, with 14 bases between. The CDR3 DNA follows: TGTGCCAGCAGCGTAGCGGGGGGCGGCGGGTACGAGCAGTACTTC. It is translated as CASSVAGGGGYEQYF.